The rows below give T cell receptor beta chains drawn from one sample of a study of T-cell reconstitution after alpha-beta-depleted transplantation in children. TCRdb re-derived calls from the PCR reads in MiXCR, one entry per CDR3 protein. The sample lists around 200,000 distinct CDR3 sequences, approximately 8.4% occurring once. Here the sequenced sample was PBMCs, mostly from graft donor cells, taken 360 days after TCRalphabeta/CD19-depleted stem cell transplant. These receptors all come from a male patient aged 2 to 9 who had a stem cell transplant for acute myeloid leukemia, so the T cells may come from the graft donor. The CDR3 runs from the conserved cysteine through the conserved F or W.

cdr3_aa: CASSLGPTLQETQYF
v_call: TRBV5-6

cdr3_aa: CATSRLQTDSGNTIYF
v_call: TRBV15

cdr3_aa: CASSHGDRRDEKLFF
v_call: TRBV4-1

cdr3_aa: CASSREYGDTQYF
v_call: TRBV14

cdr3_aa: CASSIKRTSGRGSEQFF
v_call: TRBV5-6

cdr3_aa: CSATGTSGRETQYF
v_call: TRBV20-1

cdr3_aa: CASSWGDSVQETQYF
v_call: TRBV5-1

cdr3_aa: CSALRDFPYEQYF
v_call: TRBV20-1

cdr3_aa: CASSPSGQGLGTYNEQFF
v_call: TRBV11-2

cdr3_aa: CSASRGSEYTGELFF
v_call: TRBV20-1

cdr3_aa: CATSRGGDSEYSNQPQHF
v_call: TRBV15

cdr3_aa: CASSVWMNGPENTEAFF
v_call: TRBV19

cdr3_aa: CASSLTSGINEQYF
v_call: TRBV5-1

cdr3_aa: CSAIDRNKNIQYF
v_call: TRBV20-1

cdr3_aa: CASSRPGQVEAFF
v_call: TRBV5-8